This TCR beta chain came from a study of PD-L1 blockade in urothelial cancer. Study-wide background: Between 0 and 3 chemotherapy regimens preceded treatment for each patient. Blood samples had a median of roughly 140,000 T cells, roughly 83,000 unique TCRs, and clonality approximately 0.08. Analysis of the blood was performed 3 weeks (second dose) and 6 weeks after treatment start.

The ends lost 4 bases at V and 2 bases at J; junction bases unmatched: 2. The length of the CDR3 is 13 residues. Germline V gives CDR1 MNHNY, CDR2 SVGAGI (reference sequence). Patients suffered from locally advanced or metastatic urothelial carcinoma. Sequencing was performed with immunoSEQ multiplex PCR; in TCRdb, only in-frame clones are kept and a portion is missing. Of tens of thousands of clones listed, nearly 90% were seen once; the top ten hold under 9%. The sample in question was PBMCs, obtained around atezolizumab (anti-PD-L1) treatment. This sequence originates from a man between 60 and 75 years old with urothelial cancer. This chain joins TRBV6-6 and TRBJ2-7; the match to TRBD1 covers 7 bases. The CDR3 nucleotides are TGTGCCAGCAGTTCCAGGGGGACCTACGAGCAGTACTTC. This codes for CASSSRGTYEQYF.